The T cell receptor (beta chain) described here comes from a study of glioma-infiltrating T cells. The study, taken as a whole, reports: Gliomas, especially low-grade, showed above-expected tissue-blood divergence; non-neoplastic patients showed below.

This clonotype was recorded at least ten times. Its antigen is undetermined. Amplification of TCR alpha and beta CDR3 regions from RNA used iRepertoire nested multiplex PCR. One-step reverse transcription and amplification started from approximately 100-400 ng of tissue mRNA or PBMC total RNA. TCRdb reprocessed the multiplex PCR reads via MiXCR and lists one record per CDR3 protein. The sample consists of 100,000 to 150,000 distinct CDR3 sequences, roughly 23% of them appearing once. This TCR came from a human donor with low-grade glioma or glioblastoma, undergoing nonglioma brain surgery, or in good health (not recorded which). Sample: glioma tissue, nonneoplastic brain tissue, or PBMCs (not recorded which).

The CDR3: CASSWGGAATDTQYF. CDR3 DNA sequence: TGTGCCAGCAGTTGGGGGGGAGCCGCCACAGATACGCAGTATTTT. The V call is TRBV25-1, the J call TRBJ2-3, with TRBD2 matching 7 bases. Germline trimming cut 5 bases from V and 2 bases from J; bases unmatched to any gene: 7. The CDR3 spans 15 residues. Germline loops: CDR1 MGHDK, CDR2 SYGVNS.